This T cell receptor (beta chain) was captured by sequencing in a study of monozygotic twins with inflammatory bowel disease. Study findings and constraints: The results supported no single strong signal or clonotype associated with IBD.

A total RNA quantity of around 3,600 ng went into each TCR library. During cDNA synthesis, UMIs that each contained a 6-nucleotide sample barcode were added by means of template switching. Using the 5' RACE reads, TCRdb records one entry per CDR3 protein without DNA. The table lists about 450,000 distinct CDR3 sequences. Notes on this clonotype: Its antigen is unidentified.

Germline V lookup: CDR1 DFQATT, CDR2 SNEGSKA (reference sequence). CDR3 length: 14 amino acids. This rearrangement joins TRBV20-1 to TRBJ1-1; without DNA, the TCRdb call of TRBD1 cannot be checked. The sequencing sample was made of blood. This sequence was found in a human donor with ulcerative colitis or Crohn's disease, or a healthy co-twin of an affected twin (not recorded which). CDR3: CSAREPGQHIEAFF.